A single sample gave rise to the 18 T cell receptor beta chains below, sequenced in a study of neurological immune-mediated disorders. TCRdb re-analysed the 5' RACE reads in MiXCR, keeping a single row per CDR3 protein. The table has about 40,000 distinct CDR3 sequences, about 2.3% seen once. The sequencing input was PBMCs. The receptors here all came from a man aged 50 to 60 with multiple sclerosis.

This clonotype was recorded at least ten times. This chain connects TRBV5-1 to TRBJ1-1; tentative D call: TRBD1 (5 bases). The CDR3 covers 15 residues. V was pared by 0 bases and J by 2 bases, with 11 bases between. Germline loops: CDR1 SGHRS, CDR2 YFSETQ. The CDR3 protein is CASSLARGANTEAFF. CDR3 nucleotides: TGCGCCAGCAGCTTGGCCAGAGGGGCTAACACTGAAGCTTTCTTT.

The CDR3 DNA reads TGTGCCAGCAAGGACAGGGGGGACACAGATACGCAGTATTTT. Protein product: CASKDRGDTDTQYF. This chain links TRBV19 with TRBJ2-3; 10 nucleotides align to TRBD1. CDR3 length: 14 amino acids. V lost 9 bases to trimming and J lost 2 bases; unmatched junction nucleotides: 5. Germline V gene lookup returns CDR1 LNHDA and CDR2 SQIVND (reference sequence). Full variable domain (rest looked up from reference TRBV19 and TRBJ2-3): DGGITQSPKYLFRKEGQNVTLSCEQNLNHDAMYWYRQDPGQGLRLIYYSQIVNDFQKGDIAEGYSVSREKKESFPLTVTSAQKNPTAFYLCASKDRGDTDTQYFGPGTRLTVL.

This clonotype was seen at least ten times. The CDR3 DNA is TGTGCTAGTGGTATAAATTCCTATGGCTACACCTTC. Translated, it gives CASGINSYGYTF. V is TRBV12-5 and J is TRBJ1-2; D is uncertain. The V end was cut by 5 bases, the J end by 4 bases, with 8 bases between. This CDR3 comprises 12 residues. CDR1 is LGHNT and CDR2 is FRNRAP in the germline V gene.

This clonotype showed up many times. In DNA, the CDR3 is TGCAGTGCTTCTCGCGAGCGGGGGGTCGCAGATACGCAGTATTTT. This gives the protein CSASRERGVADTQYF. The chain combines TRBV20-1 with TRBJ2-3, with 9 bases aligning to TRBD2. This CDR3 contains 15 residues. Germline lookup yields CDR1 DFQATT and CDR2 SNEGSKA (reference sequence). The trim removed 5 bases at V and 4 bases at J, leaving 10 bases unmatched.

This clonotype was seen at least ten times. V usage is TRBV3-1 and J usage is TRBJ2-1; D gene uncertain. Germline V gives CDR1 LGHDT, CDR2 YNNKEL (reference sequence). This CDR3 has 16 residues. The germline V and J ends were trimmed by 1 base and 8 bases, with 18 bases remaining between them. The CDR3 loop reads CASSQVRPFFLYEQFF. In DNA, the CDR3 is TGTGCCAGCAGCCAAGTCCGGCCGTTTTTTTTATATGAGCAGTTCTTC.

The table lists this clonotype with many counts. This chain links TRBV20-1 with TRBJ1-2; D gene uncertain. Germline assignment: CDR1 DFQATT and CDR2 SNEGSKA (reference sequence). The CDR3 is 16 amino acids. V was clipped by 2 bases and J by 5 bases, with 21 bases between them. CDR3 amino acids: CSARINDNLLRYGYTF. The DNA of the CDR3 is TGCAGTGCTAGAATAAATGACAATCTTCTTCGGTATGGCTACACCTTC.

This clonotype was observed many times. J is TRBJ2-3 and V is TRBV12-3 or TRBV12-4; D possibly uses TRBD1 or TRBD2 (5 bases each). Trimming cost V 6 bases and J 4 bases, with 20 bases left between them. CDR3 length equals 16 residues. The CDR3 coding sequence is TGTGCCAGCAGCCACGCCGGGGCCGTGGGGGCAGATACGCAGTATTTT. This translates into CASSHAGAVGADTQYF.

This clonotype was seen repeatedly, ten times or more. V usage is TRBV7-3 and J usage is TRBJ1-1, with 10 bases lining up with TRBD1. Germline values: CDR1 SGHTA, CDR2 FQGTGA. The trim removed 2 bases at V and 5 bases at J, leaving 2 bases unmatched. The CDR3 runs 14 residues. In nucleotides, the CDR3 is TGTGCCAGCAGCTTACGGGACAGGGGAACTGAAGCTTTCTTT. It specifies CASSLRDRGTEAFF.

At least ten counts were recorded for this clonotype. This chain uses TRBV4-2 with TRBJ2-7; 9 bases map to TRBD1. Germline CDR1 reads LGHNA; CDR2 reads YNFKEQ. The J segment lost 4 bases and the V segment lost 1 base, leaving 5 bases of the junction unmatched. The CDR3 is 15 amino acids. CDR3 in amino acids: CASSQGGQGGYEQYF. The CDR3 region has the DNA TGTGCCAGCAGCCAAGGGGGACAGGGAGGGTACGAGCAGTACTTC.

This clonotype was detected ten times or more. The J gene is TRBJ2-7, the V gene TRBV18; TRBD1 or TRBD2 may be the D gene (5 bases each). The V and J ends lost 3 bases and 1 base respectively, with 13 bases between them. The CDR3 spans 15 residues. In germline, CDR1 is KGHSH, CDR2 LQKENI. CDR3 DNA: TGTGCCAGCTCACCCCATCGGGACGGATCCTACGAGCAGTACTTC. Its translation is CASSPHRDGSYEQYF.

This clonotype showed up many times. The chain is built from TRBV20-1 and TRBJ2-7, with D possibly matching TRBD1 (5 bases). In germline, CDR1 is DFQATT, CDR2 SNEGSKA (reference sequence). The CDR3 has 14 residues. V dropped 7 bases and J dropped 2 bases, with 18 bases sitting between them. Here the CDR3 DNA reads TGCAGTGGCCTAGACAGCACCTTACCCTACGAGCAGTACTTC. Encoded protein: CSGLDSTLPYEQYF.

By share of the sample, this clonotype is medium-sized. V is TRBV9 and J is TRBJ1-6, with D possibly matching TRBD1 (5 bases). V lost 3 bases, J lost 9 bases, and 19 bases lay in between. The length of the CDR3 is 16 residues. Germline CDR1 and CDR2: SGDLS and YYNGEE. The CDR3 nucleotides are TGTGCCAGCAGCGAAAGGGGTAGGGACGGAGCTTCACCCCTCCACTTT. Protein product: CASSERGRDGASPLHF.

This clonotype appeared many times. The V and J genes are TRBV20-1 and TRBJ1-5; no clear D gene. There are 13 residues in the CDR3. Trimming cost V 5 bases and J 1 base, with 9 bases left between them. CDR1 DFQATT and CDR2 SNEGSKA come from the germline V gene (reference sequence). DNA of the CDR3: TGCAGTGCTGGCCAGGAGAGCAATCAGCCCCAGCATTTT. Encoded protein: CSAGQESNQPQHF.

This clonotype came up many times. The gene calls are TRBV3-1 and TRBJ2-3; D unclear. The V and J ends lost 6 bases and 4 bases respectively, with 17 bases between them. CDR1 is LGHDT and CDR2 is YNNKEL in the germline V gene (reference sequence). The CDR3 length is 15 residues. CDR3 nucleotide sequence: TGTGCCAGCAGTCGCTTTGGGCTAGAAGCAGATACGCAGTATTTT. It is translated as CASSRFGLEADTQYF.

This clonotype has ten or more counts. This sequence joins TRBV20-1 and TRBJ1-1; no definite D call. V was clipped by 2 bases and J by 1 base, with 11 bases between them. The CDR3 spans 14 residues. CDR1 is DFQATT, CDR2 SNEGSKA, per germline (reference sequence). The CDR3 DNA is TGCAGTGCTAGAATCCGGCACGCGAACACTGAAGCTTTCTTT. Translating it yields CSARIRHANTEAFF.

This clonotype was detected ten times or more. CDR3: CASSERAQPYEQYF. For the CDR3, the DNA is TGTGCCAGCAGTGAACGGGCCCAACCCTACGAGCAGTACTTC. V is TRBV25-1 and J is TRBJ2-7; no reliable D call. The CDR3 is made up of 14 amino acids. Deletions cut 2 bases from V and 2 bases from J, with 10 bases between. From germline, CDR1 is MGHDK and CDR2 SYGVNS.

Ten or more counts support this clonotype. The chain joins TRBV5-6 to TRBJ1-3; D is unresolved. V was shortened by 3 bases and J by 0 bases, with 10 bases between the two germline ends. The germline V gene has CDR1 SGHDT and CDR2 YYEEEE. The CDR3 consists of 15 residues. The CDR3 loop is CASSSTRVSGNTIYF. DNA for the CDR3: TGTGCCAGCAGCTCCACTAGGGTCTCTGGAAACACCATATATTTT.

For this clonotype: A read error may account for a junction end that differs from germline. The rearrangement uses TRBV12-3 or TRBV12-4 and TRBJ1-6; no clear D gene. This CDR3 spans 12 amino acids. DNA for the CDR3: TGTGCCAGCAGTTTTTATGGCCCACCCCTCAACTTT. It encodes CASSFYGPPLNF.